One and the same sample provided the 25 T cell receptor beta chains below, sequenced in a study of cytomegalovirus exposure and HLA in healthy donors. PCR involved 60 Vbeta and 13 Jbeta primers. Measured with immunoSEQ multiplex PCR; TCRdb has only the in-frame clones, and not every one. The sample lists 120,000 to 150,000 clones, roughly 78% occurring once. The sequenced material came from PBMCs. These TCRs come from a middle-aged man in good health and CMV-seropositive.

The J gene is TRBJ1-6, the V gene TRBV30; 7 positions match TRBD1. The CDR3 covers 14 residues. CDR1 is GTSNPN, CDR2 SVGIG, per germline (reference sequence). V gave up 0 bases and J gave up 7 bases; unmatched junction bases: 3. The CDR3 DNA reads TGTGCCTGGAGTGTACAACAGGGGAATTCACCCCTCCACTTT. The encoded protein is CAWSVQQGNSPLHF.

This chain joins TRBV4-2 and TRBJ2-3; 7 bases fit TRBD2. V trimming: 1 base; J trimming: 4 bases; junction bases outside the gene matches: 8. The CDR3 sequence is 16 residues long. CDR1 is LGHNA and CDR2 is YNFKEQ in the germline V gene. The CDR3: CASSQVGGKGPDTQYF. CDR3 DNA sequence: TGTGCCAGCAGCCAAGTCGGGGGGAAGGGCCCAGATACGCAGTATTTT.

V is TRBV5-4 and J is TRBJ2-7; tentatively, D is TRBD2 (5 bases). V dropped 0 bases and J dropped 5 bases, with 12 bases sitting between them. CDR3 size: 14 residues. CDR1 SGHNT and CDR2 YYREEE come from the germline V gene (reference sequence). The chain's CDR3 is CASSLERGLHEQYF. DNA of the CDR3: TGTGCCAGCAGCTTGGAACGGGGTTTGCACGAGCAGTACTTC.

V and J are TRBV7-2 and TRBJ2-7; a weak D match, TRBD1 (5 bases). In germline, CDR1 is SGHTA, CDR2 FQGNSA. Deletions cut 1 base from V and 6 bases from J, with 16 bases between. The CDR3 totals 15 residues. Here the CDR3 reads CASSLVPQGSLEQYF. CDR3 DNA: TGTGCCAGCAGCTTAGTTCCTCAGGGATCTCTCGAGCAGTACTTC.

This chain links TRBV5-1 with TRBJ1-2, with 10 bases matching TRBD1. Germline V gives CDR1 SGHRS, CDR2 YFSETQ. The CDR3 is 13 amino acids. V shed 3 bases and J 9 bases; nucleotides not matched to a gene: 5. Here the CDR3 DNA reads TGCGCCAGCAGCTCGGGACAGGGGAGACGCTACACCTTC. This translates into CASSSGQGRRYTF.

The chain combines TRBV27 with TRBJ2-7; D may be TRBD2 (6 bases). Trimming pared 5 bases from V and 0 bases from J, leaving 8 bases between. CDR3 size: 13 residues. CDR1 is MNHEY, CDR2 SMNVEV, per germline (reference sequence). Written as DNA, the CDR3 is TGTGCCAGCAGTCTGGGACTCTCCTACGAGCAGTACTTC. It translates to CASSLGLSYEQYF.

The CDR3 DNA follows: TGTGCCATCCTGGCTAGTCCGGGGTACGAGCAGTACTTC. Translation: CAILASPGYEQYF. V and J are TRBV10-3 and TRBJ2-7; tentatively, D is TRBD2 (5 bases). Trimming shortened V by 8 bases and J by 4 bases, and 15 bases separated the two germline ends. Per the germline V gene, CDR1 is ENHRY and CDR2 is SYGVKD. CDR3 size: 13 residues.

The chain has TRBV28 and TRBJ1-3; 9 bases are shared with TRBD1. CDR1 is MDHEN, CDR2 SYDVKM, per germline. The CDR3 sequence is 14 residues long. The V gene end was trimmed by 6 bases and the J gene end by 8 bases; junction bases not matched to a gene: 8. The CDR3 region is CASSSQGASDTIYF. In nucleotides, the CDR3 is TGTGCCAGCAGCTCACAGGGGGCATCAGACACCATATATTTT.

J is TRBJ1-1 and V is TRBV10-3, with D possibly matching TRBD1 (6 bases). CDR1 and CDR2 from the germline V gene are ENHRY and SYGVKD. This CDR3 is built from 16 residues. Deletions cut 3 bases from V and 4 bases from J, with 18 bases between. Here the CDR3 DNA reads TGTGCCATCAGTGATAAGACGGGACACCGGGGCACTGAAGCTTTCTTT. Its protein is CAISDKTGHRGTEAFF.

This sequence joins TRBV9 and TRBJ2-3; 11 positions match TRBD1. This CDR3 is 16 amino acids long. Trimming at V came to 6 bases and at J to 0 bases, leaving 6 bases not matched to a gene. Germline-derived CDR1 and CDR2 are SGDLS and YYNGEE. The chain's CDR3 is CASNLGQGVSTDTQYF. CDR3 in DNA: TGTGCCAGCAACCTGGGACAGGGGGTAAGCACAGATACGCAGTATTTT.

The CDR3 here is CASSPSGGNTEAFF. The CDR3 region has the DNA TGTGCCAGCTCACCATCAGGGGGAAACACTGAAGCTTTCTTT. The gene calls are TRBV18 and TRBJ1-1; 7 bases are shared with TRBD1. The germline gives CDR1 KGHSH, CDR2 LQKENI. The junction had 2 bases not matched to a gene; V was cut back by 2 bases and J by 2 bases. The CDR3 extends over 14 amino acids.

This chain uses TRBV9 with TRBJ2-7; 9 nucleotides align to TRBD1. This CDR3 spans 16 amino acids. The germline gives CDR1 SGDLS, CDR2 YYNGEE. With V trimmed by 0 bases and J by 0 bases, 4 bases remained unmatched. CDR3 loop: CASSVEGTGTSYEQYF. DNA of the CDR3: TGTGCCAGCAGCGTAGAAGGGACAGGGACCTCCTACGAGCAGTACTTC.

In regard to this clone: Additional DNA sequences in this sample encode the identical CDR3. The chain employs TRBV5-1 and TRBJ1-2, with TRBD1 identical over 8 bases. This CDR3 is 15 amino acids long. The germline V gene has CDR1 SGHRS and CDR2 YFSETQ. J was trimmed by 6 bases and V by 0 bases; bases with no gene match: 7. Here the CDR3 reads CASSLEGQGSDGYTF. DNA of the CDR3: TGCGCCAGCAGCTTGGAAGGACAGGGATCCGATGGCTACACCTTC.

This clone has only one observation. This CDR3 is CASSLGRFTYNEQFF. The DNA of the CDR3 is TGTGCCAGCAGCTTGGGGAGGTTTACCTACAATGAGCAGTTCTTC. The V and J genes are TRBV7-9 and TRBJ2-1; D is perhaps TRBD2 (6 bases). CDR1 and CDR2 from the germline V gene are SEHNR and FQNEAQ (reference sequence). There are 15 residues in the CDR3. Trimming removed 3 bases at V and 2 bases at J, with 11 bases between.

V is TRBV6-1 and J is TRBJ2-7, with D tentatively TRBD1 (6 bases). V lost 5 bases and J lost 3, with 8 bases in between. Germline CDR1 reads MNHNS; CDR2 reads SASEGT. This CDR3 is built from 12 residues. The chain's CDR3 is CASSTGNYEQYF. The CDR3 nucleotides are TGTGCCAGCAGTACAGGGAACTACGAGCAGTACTTC.

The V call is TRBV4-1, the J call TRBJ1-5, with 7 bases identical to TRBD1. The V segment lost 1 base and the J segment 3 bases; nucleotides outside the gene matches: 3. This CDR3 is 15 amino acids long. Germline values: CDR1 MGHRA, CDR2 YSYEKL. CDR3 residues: CASSQADRVNQPQHF. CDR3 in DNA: TGCGCCAGCAGCCAAGCCGACAGGGTCAATCAGCCCCAGCATTTT.

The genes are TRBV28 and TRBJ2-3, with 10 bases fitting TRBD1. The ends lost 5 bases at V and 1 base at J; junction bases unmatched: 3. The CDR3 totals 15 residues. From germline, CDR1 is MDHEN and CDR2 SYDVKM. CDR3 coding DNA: TGTGCCAGCAGTCCCGGGACAGGGGGCACAGATACGCAGTATTTT. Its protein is CASSPGTGGTDTQYF.

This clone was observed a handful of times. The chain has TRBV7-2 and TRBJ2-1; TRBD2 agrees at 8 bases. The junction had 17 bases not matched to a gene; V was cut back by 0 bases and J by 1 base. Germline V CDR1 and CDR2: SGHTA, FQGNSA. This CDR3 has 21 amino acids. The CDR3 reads CASSLAGQTSARYLSYNEQFF. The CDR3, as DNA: TGTGCCAGCAGCTTAGCTGGTCAGACTAGCGCGCGCTATCTTTCCTACAATGAGCAGTTCTTC.

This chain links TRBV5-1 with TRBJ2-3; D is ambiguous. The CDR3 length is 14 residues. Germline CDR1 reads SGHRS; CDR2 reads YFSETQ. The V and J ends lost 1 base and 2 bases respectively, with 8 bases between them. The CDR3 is CASSLWAPTDTQYF. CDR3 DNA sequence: TGCGCCAGCAGCTTGTGGGCCCCCACAGATACGCAGTATTTT.

CDR3 protein: CASSLGAGGNQPQHF. The CDR3 region has the DNA TGTGCCAGCAGCTTGGGTGCAGGGGGAAATCAGCCCCAGCATTTT. The V gene is TRBV5-6, the J gene TRBJ1-5, with TRBD1 matching over 7 bases. Germline values: CDR1 SGHDT, CDR2 YYEEEE. Trimming cost V 0 bases and J 4 bases; bases outside gene matches: 4. This CDR3 contains 15 residues. The variable domain in full, completed from reference TRBV5-6 and TRBJ1-5, reads DAGVTQSPTHLIKTRGQQVTLRCSPKSGHDTVSWYQQALGQGPQFIFQYYEEEERQRGNFPDRFSGHQFPNYSSELNVNALLLGDSALYLCASSLGAGGNQPQHFGDGTRLSIL.

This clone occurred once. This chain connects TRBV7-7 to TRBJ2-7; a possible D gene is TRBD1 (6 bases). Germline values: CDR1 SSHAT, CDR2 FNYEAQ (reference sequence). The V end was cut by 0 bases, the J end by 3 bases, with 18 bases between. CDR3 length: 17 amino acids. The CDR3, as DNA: TGTGCCAGCAGCTTAGCTCGTCGGGGCAGGGGCCACTACGAGCAGTACTTC. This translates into CASSLARRGRGHYEQYF.

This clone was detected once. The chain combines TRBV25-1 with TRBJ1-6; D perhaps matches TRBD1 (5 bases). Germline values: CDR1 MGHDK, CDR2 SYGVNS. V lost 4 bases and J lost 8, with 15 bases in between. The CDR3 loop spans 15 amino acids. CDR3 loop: CASSGGGRVDSPLHF. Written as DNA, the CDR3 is TGTGCCAGCAGTGGGGGCGGCAGGGTTGATTCACCCCTCCACTTT.

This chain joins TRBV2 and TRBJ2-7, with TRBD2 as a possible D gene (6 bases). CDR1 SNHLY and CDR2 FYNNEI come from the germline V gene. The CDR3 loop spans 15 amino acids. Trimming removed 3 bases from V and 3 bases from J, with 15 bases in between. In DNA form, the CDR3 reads TGTGCCAGCAGTGATACTAGCTTTTATATCTACGAGCAGTACTTC. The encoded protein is CASSDTSFYIYEQYF.

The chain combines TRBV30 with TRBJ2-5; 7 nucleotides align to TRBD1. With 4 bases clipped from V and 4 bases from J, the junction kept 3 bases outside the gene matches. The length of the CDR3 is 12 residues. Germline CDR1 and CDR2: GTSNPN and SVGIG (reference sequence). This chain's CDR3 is CAWKAGGETQYF. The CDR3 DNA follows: TGTGCCTGGAAAGCAGGGGGAGAGACCCAGTACTTC.

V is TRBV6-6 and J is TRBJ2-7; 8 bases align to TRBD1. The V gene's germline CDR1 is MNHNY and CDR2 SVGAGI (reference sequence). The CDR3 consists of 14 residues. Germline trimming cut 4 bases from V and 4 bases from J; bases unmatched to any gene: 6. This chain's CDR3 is CASSSNGQGYEQYF. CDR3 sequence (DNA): TGTGCCAGCAGTTCGAACGGACAGGGTTACGAGCAGTACTTC.